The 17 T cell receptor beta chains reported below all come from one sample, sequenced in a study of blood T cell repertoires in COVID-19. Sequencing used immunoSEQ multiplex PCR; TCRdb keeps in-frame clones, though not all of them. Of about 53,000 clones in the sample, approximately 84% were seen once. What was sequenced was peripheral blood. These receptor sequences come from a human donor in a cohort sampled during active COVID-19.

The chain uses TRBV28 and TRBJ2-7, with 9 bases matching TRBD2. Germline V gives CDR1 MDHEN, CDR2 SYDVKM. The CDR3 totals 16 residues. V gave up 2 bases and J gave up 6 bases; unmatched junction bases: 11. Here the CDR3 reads CASSLVRLAGKGEQYF. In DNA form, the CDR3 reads TGTGCCAGCAGTTTAGTCCGTCTAGCGGGAAAAGGCGAGCAGTACTTC.

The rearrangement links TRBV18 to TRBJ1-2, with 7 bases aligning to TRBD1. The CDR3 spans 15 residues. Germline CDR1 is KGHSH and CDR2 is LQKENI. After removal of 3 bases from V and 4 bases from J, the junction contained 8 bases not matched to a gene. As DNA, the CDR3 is TGTGCCAGCTCACCCAGACAGGGTGACTTCTATGGCTACACCTTC. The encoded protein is CASSPRQGDFYGYTF. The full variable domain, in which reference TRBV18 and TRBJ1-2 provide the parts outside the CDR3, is NAGVMQNPRHLVRRRGQEARLRCSPMKGHSHVYWYRQLPEEGLKFMVYLQKENIIDESGMPKERFSAEFPKEGPSILRIQQVVRGDSAAYFCASSPRQGDFYGYTFGSGTRLTVV.

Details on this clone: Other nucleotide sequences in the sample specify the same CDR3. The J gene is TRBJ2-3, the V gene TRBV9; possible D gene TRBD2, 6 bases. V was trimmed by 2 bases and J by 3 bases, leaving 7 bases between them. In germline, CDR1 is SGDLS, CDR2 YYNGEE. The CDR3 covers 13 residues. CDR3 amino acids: CASSVGGTDTQYF. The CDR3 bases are TGTGCCAGCAGCGTGGGGGGAACAGATACGCAGTATTTT. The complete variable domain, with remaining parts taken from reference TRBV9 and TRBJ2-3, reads DSGVTQTPKHLITATGQRVTLRCSPRSGDLSVYWYQQSLDQGLQFLIQYYNGEERAKGNILERFSAQQFPDLHSELNLSSLELGDSALYFCASSVGGTDTQYFGPGTRLTVL.

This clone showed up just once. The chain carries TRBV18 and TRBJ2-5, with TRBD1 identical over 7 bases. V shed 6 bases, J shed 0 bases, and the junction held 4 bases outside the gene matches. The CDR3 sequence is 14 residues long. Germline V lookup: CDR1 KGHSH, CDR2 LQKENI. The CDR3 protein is CASSRQGDQETQYF. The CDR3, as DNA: TGTGCCAGCTCCAGACAGGGCGACCAAGAGACCCAGTACTTC. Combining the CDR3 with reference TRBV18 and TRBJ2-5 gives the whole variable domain NAGVMQNPRHLVRRRGQEARLRCSPMKGHSHVYWYRQLPEEGLKFMVYLQKENIIDESGMPKERFSAEFPKEGPSILRIQQVVRGDSAAYFCASSRQGDQETQYFGPGTRLLVL.

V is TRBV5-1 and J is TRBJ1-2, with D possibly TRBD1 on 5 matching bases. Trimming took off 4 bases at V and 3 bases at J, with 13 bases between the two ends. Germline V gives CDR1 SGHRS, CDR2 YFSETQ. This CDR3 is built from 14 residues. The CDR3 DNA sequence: TGCGCCAGCAGCCTGGCAGACAGCTACTATGGCTACACCTTC. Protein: CASSLADSYYGYTF.

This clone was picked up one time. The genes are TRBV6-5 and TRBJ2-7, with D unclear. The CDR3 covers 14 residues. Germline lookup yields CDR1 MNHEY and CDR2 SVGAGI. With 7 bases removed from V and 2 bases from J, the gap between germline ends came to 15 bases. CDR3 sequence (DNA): TGTGCCAGCATTACCGACTCCTACACCTACGAGCAGTACTTC. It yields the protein CASITDSYTYEQYF.

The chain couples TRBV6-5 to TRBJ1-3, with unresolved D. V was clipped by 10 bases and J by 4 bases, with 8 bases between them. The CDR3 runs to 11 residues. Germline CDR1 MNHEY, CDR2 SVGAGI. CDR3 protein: CATQAGNTIYF. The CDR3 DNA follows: TGTGCCACCCAAGCGGGAAACACCATATATTTT.

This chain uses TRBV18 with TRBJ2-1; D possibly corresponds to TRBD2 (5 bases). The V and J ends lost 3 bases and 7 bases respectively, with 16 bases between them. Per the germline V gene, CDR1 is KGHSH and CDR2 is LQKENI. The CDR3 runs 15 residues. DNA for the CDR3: TGTGCCAGCTCACCTCTGGCACCCCCGGGGAATGAGCAGTTCTTC. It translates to CASSPLAPPGNEQFF.

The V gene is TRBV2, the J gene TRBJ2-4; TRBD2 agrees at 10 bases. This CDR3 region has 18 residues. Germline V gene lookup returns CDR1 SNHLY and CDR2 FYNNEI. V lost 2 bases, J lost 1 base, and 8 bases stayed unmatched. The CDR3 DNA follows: TGTGCCAGCAGTGAACGGCTAGCGGGGGATGCGGCCAAAAACATTCAGTACTTC. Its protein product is CASSERLAGDAAKNIQYF.

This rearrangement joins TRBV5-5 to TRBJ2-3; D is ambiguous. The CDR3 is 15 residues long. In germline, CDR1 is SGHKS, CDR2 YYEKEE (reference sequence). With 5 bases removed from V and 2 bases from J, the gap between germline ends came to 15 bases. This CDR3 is CASSGFAGFTDTQYF. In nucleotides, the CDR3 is TGTGCCAGCAGTGGTTTTGCAGGCTTCACAGATACGCAGTATTTT.

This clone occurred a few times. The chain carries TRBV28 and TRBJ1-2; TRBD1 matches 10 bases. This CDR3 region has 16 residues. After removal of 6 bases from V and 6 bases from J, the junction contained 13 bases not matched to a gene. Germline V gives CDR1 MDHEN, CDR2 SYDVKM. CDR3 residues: CASSSTGDRGVHGYTF. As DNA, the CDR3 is TGTGCCAGCAGCTCCACGGGGGACAGGGGAGTTCATGGCTACACCTTC.

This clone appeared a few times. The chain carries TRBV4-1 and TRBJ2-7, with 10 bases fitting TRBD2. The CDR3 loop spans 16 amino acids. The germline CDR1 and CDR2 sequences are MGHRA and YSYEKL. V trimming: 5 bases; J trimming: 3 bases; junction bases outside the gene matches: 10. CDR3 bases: TGCGCCAGCAGCTTTTCTCTAGCGGGGGTATACTACGAGCAGTACTTC. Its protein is CASSFSLAGVYYEQYF.

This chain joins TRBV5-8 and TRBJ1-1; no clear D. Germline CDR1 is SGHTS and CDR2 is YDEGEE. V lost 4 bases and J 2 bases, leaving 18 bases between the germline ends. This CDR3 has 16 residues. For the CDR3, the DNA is TGTGCCAGCAGCCCGGTGGTGGGCGCAGGAAACACTGAAGCTTTCTTT. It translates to CASSPVVGAGNTEAFF.

The CDR3 loop is CASSTGSSSGNTIYF. In DNA, the CDR3 is TGTGCCAGCAGCACCGGGAGCTCTTCTGGAAACACCATATATTTT. The chain has TRBV13 and TRBJ1-3, with D unclear. The germline CDR1 and CDR2 sequences are PRHDT and FYEKMQ (reference sequence). V lost 5 bases, J lost 1 base, and 12 bases lay in between. There are 15 residues in the CDR3.

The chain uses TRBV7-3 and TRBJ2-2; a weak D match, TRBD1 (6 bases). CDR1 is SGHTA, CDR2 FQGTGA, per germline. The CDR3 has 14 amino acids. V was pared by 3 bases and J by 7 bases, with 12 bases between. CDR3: CASSFRGGSGELFF. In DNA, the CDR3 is TGTGCCAGCAGCTTCAGGGGTGGGAGCGGGGAGCTGTTTTTT.

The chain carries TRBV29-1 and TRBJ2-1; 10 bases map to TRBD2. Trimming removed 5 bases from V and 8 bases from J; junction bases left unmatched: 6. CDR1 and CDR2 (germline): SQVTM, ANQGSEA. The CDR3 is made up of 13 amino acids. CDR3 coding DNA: TGCAGCGTTAAAGCGGGAGGGCCGGATGAGCAGTTCTTC. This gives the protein CSVKAGGPDEQFF.

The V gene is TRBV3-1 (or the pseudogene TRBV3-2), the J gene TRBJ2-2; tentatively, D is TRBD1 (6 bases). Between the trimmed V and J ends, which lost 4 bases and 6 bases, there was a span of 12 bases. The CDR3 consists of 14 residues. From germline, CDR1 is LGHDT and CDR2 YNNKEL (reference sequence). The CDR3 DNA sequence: TGTGCCAGCAGCCGGCCAGGGGATTCCGGGGAGCTGTTTTTT. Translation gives CASSRPGDSGELFF.